The 27 T cell receptor beta chains in this list originate from one sample, sequenced in a study of control samples from healthy donors and cancer patients. TCRdb's copy holds only in-frame clones and misses some; the assay was immunoSEQ multiplex PCR. The table has just over 90,000 clones, roughly 86% seen once. The source material was blood. These receptors all come from a woman in her fifties or sixties in good health.

The V call is TRBV11-3, the J call TRBJ2-2, with 9 bases identical to TRBD2. V trimming: 8 bases; J trimming: 3 bases; junction bases outside the gene matches: 10. This CDR3 has 16 residues. In germline, CDR1 is SGHNT, CDR2 YENEEA. The CDR3, as DNA: TGTGCCAGCCGCGGGGGGGGCTACAGGGACACCGGGGAGCTGTTTTTT. Its translation is CASRGGGYRDTGELFF. Looking up the rest from reference TRBV11-3 and TRBJ2-2 gives the full variable domain: EAGVVQSPRYKIIEKKQPVAFWCNPISGHNTLYWYLQNLGQGPELLIRYENEEAVDDSQLPKDRFSAERLKGVDSTLKIQPAELGDSAVYLCASRGGGYRDTGELFFGEGSRLTVL.

The chain joins TRBV29-1 to TRBJ1-1; the D gene is possibly TRBD1 (5 bases). Germline CDR1 SQVTM, CDR2 ANQGSEA. The CDR3 sequence is 12 residues long. V lost 4 bases, J lost 5 bases, and 11 bases lay in between. The chain's CDR3 is CSVVRGYTEAFF. In nucleotides, the CDR3 is TGCAGCGTTGTCCGGGGGTATACTGAAGCTTTCTTT.

The chain carries TRBV19 and TRBJ2-1, with D unresolved. V dropped 5 bases and J dropped 4 bases, with 9 bases sitting between them. Germline CDR1 and CDR2: LNHDA and SQIVND (reference sequence). CDR3 length: 13 amino acids. The CDR3 is CASSHEEYNEQFF. The CDR3 nucleotides are TGTGCCAGTAGTCATGAGGAATACAATGAGCAGTTCTTC.

The DNA of the CDR3 is TGCAGCGTTGAAAACAGGGATCGCCCCTACGAGCAGTACTTC. It specifies CSVENRDRPYEQYF. The rearrangement uses TRBV29-1 and TRBJ2-7, with D tentatively TRBD1 (6 bases). CDR1 and CDR2 (germline): SQVTM, ANQGSEA. Trimming pared 2 bases from V and 2 bases from J, leaving 13 bases between. The CDR3 runs 14 residues.

This clone occurred a few times. The rearrangement uses TRBV14 and TRBJ1-1, with D uncertain. In germline, CDR1 is SGHDN, CDR2 FVKESK. Trimming took 4 bases from V and 6 from J, leaving 9 bases between them. There are 12 residues in the CDR3. The CDR3 DNA reads TGTGCCAGCAGCCCCTGGGGTTCTGAAGCTTTCTTT. Its translation: CASSPWGSEAFF.

The gene calls are TRBV2 and TRBJ1-5; D is unresolved. V gave up 3 bases and J gave up 0 bases, with 6 bases separating them. The CDR3 spans 14 residues. Germline V gene sequence: CDR1 SNHLY, CDR2 FYNNEI. The CDR3 bases are TGTGCCAGCAGTGAGATGTATAGCAATCAGCCCCAGCATTTT. It specifies CASSEMYSNQPQHF.

The chain recombines TRBV6-2 or TRBV6-3 with TRBJ1-2; 8 bases are a match to TRBD1. The CDR3 totals 16 residues. The germline CDR1 and CDR2 sequences are MNHEY and SVGEGT. Trimming cost V 0 bases and J 8 bases; bases outside gene matches: 11. CDR3 in DNA: TGTGCCAGCAGTTACTCGCGACAGGGGAACCCGAGAGGCTACACCTTC. Protein product: CASSYSRQGNPRGYTF.

V is TRBV21-1 and J is TRBJ2-1; the DNA was not compared with TRBD2, the D call given in the table. TRBV21-1 is shown as a pseudogene. CDR3 length: 14 residues. The chain's CDR3 is CASSKVRDYNEQFF. The CDR3 coding sequence is TGTGCCAGCAGCAAAGTACGGGACTACAATGAGCAGTTCTTC.

The genes are TRBV7-6 and TRBJ1-1, with TRBD1 identical over 7 bases. The CDR3 has 16 residues. J was trimmed by 1 base and V by 4 bases; bases with no gene match: 9. From germline, CDR1 is SGHVS and CDR2 FNYEAQ. The CDR3 is CASSSGQNRENTEAFF. The CDR3 DNA sequence: TGTGCCAGCAGCTCGGGACAGAACCGAGAGAACACTGAAGCTTTCTTT.

This sequence joins TRBV5-1 and TRBJ2-1, with TRBD1 identical over 7 bases. The germline CDR1 and CDR2 sequences are SGHRS and YFSETQ. The CDR3 runs 15 residues. Trimming cost V 2 bases and J 12 bases; bases outside gene matches: 14. CDR3 sequence: CASSLKTGRAFGQFF. The CDR3 DNA follows: TGCGCCAGCAGCTTAAAGACAGGGAGAGCTTTCGGGCAGTTCTTC.

The chain recombines TRBV5-1 with TRBJ1-1; 8 bases are shared with TRBD1. The CDR3 sequence is 16 residues long. The germline V gene encodes CDR1 SGHRS and CDR2 YFSETQ. J was trimmed by 3 bases and V by 4 bases; bases with no gene match: 11. CDR3 nucleotides: TGCGCCAGCAGCCTGACAGGGGCAAGAGGGTACACTGAAGCTTTCTTT. Residues: CASSLTGARGYTEAFF.

The chain couples TRBV7-8 to TRBJ2-3; no reliable D call. Germline CDR1 reads SGHVS; CDR2 reads FQNEAQ. V lost 1 base, J lost 1 base, and 6 bases lay in between. The CDR3 has 14 amino acids. The CDR3 loop reads CASSLDTGTDTQYF. In nucleotides, the CDR3 is TGTGCCAGCAGCTTAGACACGGGCACAGATACGCAGTATTTT.

J is TRBJ2-7 and V is TRBV7-8; the D gene is possibly TRBD1 (6 bases). The CDR3 extends over 15 amino acids. The germline gives CDR1 SGHVS, CDR2 FQNEAQ. Trimming left V 1 base short and J 2 bases short, with 12 bases between. The DNA of the CDR3 is TGTGCCAGCAGCTTAGGACAGGTCCCGCCCTACGAGCAGTACTTC. Its translation is CASSLGQVPPYEQYF.

This clone has a single count. The chain has TRBV11-3 and TRBJ2-7; TRBD2 might be the D (6 bases). The germline gives CDR1 SGHNT, CDR2 YENEEA. V lost 2 bases, J lost 5 bases, and 19 bases lay in between. This CDR3 comprises 16 residues. DNA of the CDR3: TGTGCCAGCAGCTTAAGAAGGGGACTCCCTGTCGACGAGCAGTACTTC. As protein: CASSLRRGLPVDEQYF.

In this sample, this clone turned up once. The chain recombines TRBV7-6 with TRBJ2-5, with D uncertain. CDR3 length: 11 amino acids. Trimming removed 5 bases at V and 8 bases at J, with 9 bases between. Germline CDR1 and CDR2: SGHVS and FNYEAQ. In DNA form, the CDR3 reads TGTGCCAGCAGCCCTGACCTAACCCAGTACTTC. Protein: CASSPDLTQYF.

The V gene is TRBV6-2 or TRBV6-3, the J gene TRBJ2-1; TRBD2 matches at 8 bases. J was trimmed by 6 bases and V by 5 bases; bases with no gene match: 6. The length of the CDR3 is 14 residues. Germline CDR1 MNHEY, CDR2 SVGEGT. The CDR3 bases are TGTGCCAGCAGTCGCACACTAGCGGCCAATGAGCAGTTCTTC. Residues: CASSRTLAANEQFF.

This chain joins TRBV12-5 and TRBJ1-2, with TRBD1 matching over 7 bases. CDR1 and CDR2 from the germline V gene are LGHNT and FRNRAP. This CDR3 contains 15 residues. Trimming took 5 bases from V and 7 from J; bases not matched to a gene: 13. CDR3 protein: CASGQTGSVLGGYTF. Here the CDR3 DNA reads TGTGCTAGTGGTCAGACAGGGTCAGTATTGGGTGGCTACACCTTC.

The V gene is TRBV10-3, the J gene TRBJ1-5; D not certain. This CDR3 has 12 residues. V was trimmed by 8 bases and J by 10 bases, leaving 15 bases between them. Germline loops: CDR1 ENHRY, CDR2 SYGVKD. CDR3 DNA: TGTGCCATCGGGGATCCGGGCCTTCCCCAGCATTTT. It specifies CAIGDPGLPQHF.

Written as DNA, the CDR3 is TGTGCCAGCAGCTCCCTTAGCTCCTACAATGAGCAGTTCTTC. Protein sequence: CASSSLSSYNEQFF. This chain connects TRBV11-2 to TRBJ2-1; no reliable D call. Trimming stripped 4 bases from V and 0 bases from J, with 7 bases between. The CDR3 is made up of 14 amino acids. CDR1 and CDR2 from the germline V gene are SGHAT and FQNNGV.

The chain joins TRBV7-8 to TRBJ2-3; the D gene is possibly TRBD2 (6 bases). Germline loops: CDR1 SGHVS, CDR2 FQNEAQ. CDR3 length: 16 residues. V was cut by 1 base and J by 0 bases, with 11 bases left in between. This CDR3 reads CASSLVAVLSTDTQYF. Here the CDR3 DNA reads TGTGCCAGCAGCTTAGTAGCGGTCCTTAGCACAGATACGCAGTATTTT. The full variable domain, its missing parts supplied by reference TRBV7-8 and TRBJ2-3, is GAGVSQSPRYKVAKRGQDVALRCDPISGHVSLFWYQQALGQGPEFLTYFQNEAQLDKSGLPSDRFFAERPEGSVSTLKIQRTQQEDSAVYLCASSLVAVLSTDTQYFGPGTRLTVL.

This clone was seen only a few times. The rearrangement uses TRBV28 and TRBJ1-2; 10 bases map to TRBD1. V lost 5 bases to trimming and J lost 4 bases; unmatched junction nucleotides: 4. Germline CDR1 reads MDHEN; CDR2 reads SYDVKM. This CDR3 comprises 14 residues. CDR3 DNA sequence: TGTGCCAGCAGTCCGGGACAGGGGATCTATGGCTACACCTTC. It specifies CASSPGQGIYGYTF.

V is TRBV7-8 and J is TRBJ1-3; D gene unclear. Germline lookup yields CDR1 SGHVS and CDR2 FQNEAQ. The V end lost 4 bases, the J end lost 0 bases, and 16 bases lay between the germline ends. This CDR3 comprises 17 residues. The CDR3 nucleotides read TGTGCCAGCAGCTCCGGCTATGTGAGGGACTCTGGAAACACCATATATTTT. Its translation is CASSSGYVRDSGNTIYF.

CDR3 residues: CASSGGLASDEQFF. Here the CDR3 DNA reads TGCGCCAGCAGCGGGGGACTAGCGAGCGATGAGCAGTTCTTC. This chain joins TRBV5-1 and TRBJ2-1, with TRBD2 matching 10 bases. Germline assignment: CDR1 SGHRS and CDR2 YFSETQ. The V segment lost 4 bases and the J segment 8 bases; nucleotides outside the gene matches: 6. CDR3 length: 14 residues.

The chain uses TRBV7-6 and TRBJ2-5, with 12 bases aligning to TRBD2. The CDR3 loop spans 15 amino acids. V shed 5 bases, J shed 4 bases, and the junction held 5 bases outside the gene matches. CDR1 SGHVS and CDR2 FNYEAQ come from the germline V gene. The CDR3 DNA is TGTGCCAGCAGCGACCCTAGCGGGGGGGCAGAGACCCAGTACTTC. Protein sequence: CASSDPSGGAETQYF.

The chain couples TRBV19 to TRBJ1-4; the D is unclear. Germline loops: CDR1 LNHDA, CDR2 SQIVND (reference sequence). There are 14 residues in the CDR3. Trimming cost V 5 bases and J 6 bases, with 13 bases left between them. CDR3 nucleotides: TGTGCCAGTAGTCGAGGTCGCGTAGATGAAAAACTGTTTTTT. Translation gives CASSRGRVDEKLFF.

The CDR3 is CASSRGTGGSEQYF. CDR3 DNA sequence: TGCGCCAGCAGCCGTGGGACAGGGGGCTCCGAGCAGTACTTC. The J gene is TRBJ2-7, the V gene TRBV4-1, with 12 nucleotides matching TRBD1. This CDR3 contains 14 residues. CDR1 is MGHRA, CDR2 YSYEKL, per germline. After removal of 4 bases from V and 6 bases from J, the junction contained 4 bases not matched to a gene.

This rearrangement joins TRBV11-1 to TRBJ2-7, with D perhaps given as TRBD1 or TRBD2 (5 bases each). CDR3 size: 14 residues. The germline V and J ends were trimmed by 1 base and 7 bases, with 14 bases remaining between them. Germline CDR1 is SGHAT and CDR2 is FQDESV (reference sequence). The CDR3 DNA reads TGTGCCAGCAGCTTAGACCGGGGCCCTAGAGAGCAGTACTTC. Translation gives CASSLDRGPREQYF.